This entry concerns a single T cell receptor beta chain. Here immunoSEQ multiplex PCR was the method, and the copy in TCRdb shows in-frame clones only, minus some. The repertoire consists of roughly 430,000 clones, with roughly 88% occurring once and the leading ten covering approximately 1.5%. Per the germline V gene, CDR1 is MNHNS and CDR2 is SASEGT. The CDR3 sequence is 13 residues long. Deletions cut 2 bases from V and 2 bases from J, with 6 bases between. The data are from a study of blood T cell repertoires in COVID-19. Study details: The samples span acute and convalescent COVID-19 from the United States, Italy and Spain. The cDNA or gDNA used as material had been derived from T cells, B-cell-depleted T cells, or PBMCs.

This receptor was obtained from a woman younger than 30 who had been exposed to COVID-19. Sequencing input: PBMCs or T cells enriched from blood (not recorded which). The V and J genes are TRBV6-1 and TRBJ1-2; D is unclear. DNA for the CDR3: TGTGCCAGCAGTGAAACAGCAAACTATGGCTACACCTTC. Translated: CASSETANYGYTF.